A selection of T cell receptor beta chains follows, all from one sample in a study of blood T cell repertoires in COVID-19. Clones were read by immunoSEQ multiplex PCR, and TCRdb kept only the in-frame ones, dropping some. This table holds fewer than 200,000 clones, roughly 90% found once. Sequenced input: peripheral blood. The receptors here all came from a man aged 18 to 29 with COVID-19, enrolled during active disease. Each CDR3 is given with its conserved first and last residue. The order of the fields is V gene, CDR3 length, J gene, D gene, clone size, CDR3 protein, CDR3 DNA. A D gene is named only where the DNA matches it firmly. Rows give clone size only sometimes, using once, few, many, or a class for an expanded clone.

TRBV5-4,16,TRBJ2-2,-,-,CASSTGQRANTGELFF,TGTGCCAGCAGCACCGGGCAGCGGGCTAACACCGGGGAGCTGTTTTTT
TRBV7-9,17,TRBJ1-4,-,few,CASSLARPTAPNEKLLF,TGTGCCAGCAGCTTAGCGCGTCCCACAGCACCTAATGAAAAACTGCTTTTT
TRBV19,13,TRBJ1-5,TRBD1,-,CASKGQGNQPQHF,TGTGCCAGTAAAGGACAGGGAAATCAGCCCCAGCATTTT
TRBV5-6,16,TRBJ2-1,-,-,CASSPTGGPSYNEQFF,TGTGCCAGCAGCCCTACCGGGGGGCCCTCCTACAATGAGCAGTTCTTC
TRBV19,14,TRBJ2-1,-,-,CASRDQRAYNEQFF,TGTGCCAGTAGAGACCAGCGGGCCTACAATGAGCAGTTCTTC
TRBV7-2,16,TRBJ1-3,-,-,CASSLAPGIFGNTIYF,TGTGCCAGCAGCTTAGCCCCAGGCATATTTGGAAACACCATATATTTT
TRBV7-6,16,TRBJ2-1,TRBD2,-,CASSLAIAGGNNEQFF,TGTGCCAGCAGCTTAGCCATAGCGGGAGGGAACAATGAGCAGTTCTTC
TRBV18,16,TRBJ1-5,-,-,CASSDNRDGGNQPQHF,TGTGCCAGCTCGGACAACAGGGATGGTGGCAATCAGCCCCAGCATTTT
TRBV6-5,15,TRBJ2-1,TRBD2,-,CASSSTSGSYNEQFF,TGTGCCAGCAGTTCGACTAGCGGCTCCTACAATGAGCAGTTCTTC
TRBV5-4,15,TRBJ2-7,TRBD2,-,CASSLSGRASYEQYF,TGTGCCAGCAGTTTAAGCGGGAGGGCCTCCTACGAGCAGTACTTC
TRBV28,12,TRBJ2-2,TRBD2,-,CASSPGGGELFF,TGTGCCAGCAGTCCGGGAGGCGGGGAGCTGTTTTTT
TRBV7-7,15,TRBJ2-3,TRBD2,-,CASSPGAGGPDTQYF,TGTGCTAGCAGCCCCGGGGCGGGGGGCCCAGATACGCAGTATTTT
TRBV27,13,TRBJ2-7,-,-,CASGQGPNYEQYF,TGTGCCAGTGGGCAGGGCCCAAACTACGAGCAGTACTTC
TRBV14,15,TRBJ2-7,TRBD1,-,CTSSHTGTGPYEQYF,TGTACCAGCAGCCACACCGGGACAGGCCCCTACGAGCAGTACTTC
TRBV28,14,TRBJ1-6,-,-,CASNSWSGRGSLHF,TGTGCCAGCAATTCTTGGTCAGGGAGGGGGTCCCTCCACTTT
TRBV30,18,TRBJ2-7,TRBD2,-,CAWIGLAGVGRFAYEQYF,TGTGCCTGGATTGGACTAGCGGGAGTGGGGCGATTCGCCTACGAGCAGTACTTC
TRBV7-2,15,TRBJ1-2,TRBD1,-,CASSQDRVGGYGYTF,TGTGCCAGCAGCCAAGACAGGGTAGGGGGATATGGCTACACCTTC
TRBV12-5,15,TRBJ1-1,-,once,CASGLKVRGRTEAFF,TGTGCTAGTGGTTTGAAAGTCAGGGGTCGGACTGAAGCTTTCTTT
TRBV27,12,TRBJ2-1,-,-,CASRKNANEQFF,TGTGCCAGCAGGAAAAATGCGAATGAGCAGTTCTTC
TRBV6-5,13,TRBJ1-2,-,-,CASSYGRDYGYTF,TGTGCCAGCAGTTACGGCCGGGACTATGGCTACACCTTC
TRBV9,14,TRBJ2-5,-,-,CASNPDRIQETQYF,TGTGCCAGCAACCCCGACAGGATTCAAGAGACCCAGTACTTC
TRBV27,14,TRBJ2-7,-,once,CASRGGGRSYEQYF,TGTGCCAGCAGAGGAGGAGGGAGGTCCTACGAGCAGTACTTC
TRBV5-5,13,TRBJ1-2,-,-,CASSLALRDGYTF,TGTGCCAGCAGCTTGGCCTTGAGGGATGGCTACACCTTC
TRBV12-5,14,TRBJ2-7,TRBD2,-,CASGLPGTSYEQYF,TGTGCTAGTGGTCTCCCCGGGACTAGCTACGAGCAGTACTTC
TRBV7-2,15,TRBJ2-1,TRBD1,-,CASSLGTASYNEQFF,TGTGCCAGCAGCCTAGGGACAGCCTCCTACAATGAGCAGTTCTTC
TRBV30,13,TRBJ1-1,-,-,CAWSLTGNTEAFF,TGTGCCTGGAGTCTTACAGGGAACACTGAAGCTTTCTTT
TRBV7-3,15,TRBJ2-1,TRBD2,-,CASSPAGLGVGEQFF,TGTGCCAGCAGCCCCGCCGGACTAGGCGTAGGTGAGCAGTTCTTC
TRBV6-2/TRBV6-3,19,TRBJ2-1,TRBD2,-,CASSYSLAGGTSSYNEQFF,TGTGCCAGCAGTTACTCTTTGGCGGGAGGGACGTCGAGCTACAATGAGCAGTTCTTC
TRBV7-2,15,TRBJ2-5,TRBD2,-,CASSPGSGGWETQYF,TGTGCCAGCAGCCCGGGATCCGGGGGGTGGGAGACCCAGTACTTC
TRBV7-2,15,TRBJ2-7,-,-,CASSPGRLWAYEQYF,TGTGCCAGCAGCCCAGGAAGACTATGGGCTTATGAGCAGTACTTC
TRBV4-3,15,TRBJ2-7,-,-,CASSQDWGSSYEQYF,TGCGCCAGCAGCCAAGATTGGGGCAGCTCCTACGAGCAGTACTTC
TRBV7-9,12,TRBJ2-7,-,few,CASSLIDPEQYF,TGTGCCAGCAGCTTAATAGATCCTGAGCAGTACTTC
TRBV4-3,15,TRBJ2-7,-,-,CASSQDHRVSDEQYF,TGCGCCAGCAGCCAAGATCACAGGGTATCGGACGAGCAGTACTTC
TRBV25-1,11,TRBJ2-7,-,once,CASRDSYEQYF,TGTGCCAGCCGAGACAGTTACGAGCAGTACTTC
TRBV28,13,TRBJ2-2,-,few,CASSQILYGELFF,TGTGCCAGCAGTCAAATCCTCTATGGGGAGCTGTTTTTT
TRBV7-8,15,TRBJ2-1,-,once,CASSLSGERWNEQFF,TGTGCCAGCAGCCTCAGTGGGGAGAGGTGGAATGAGCAGTTCTTC
TRBV29-1,15,TRBJ1-4,-,-,CSVVDQGGTNEKLFF,TGCAGCGTTGTGGACCAGGGAGGGACTAATGAAAAACTGTTTTTT
TRBV7-7,16,TRBJ2-3,-,-,CASSPRTGFSTDTQYF,TGTGCTAGCAGCCCTCGGACGGGATTTAGCACAGATACGCAGTATTTT
TRBV5-1,19,TRBJ2-7,TRBD1,once,CASSSGTGDPWATPYEQYF,TGCGCCAGCAGCTCCGGGACAGGGGACCCCTGGGCGACCCCCTACGAGCAGTACTTC
TRBV24-1,17,TRBJ2-2,-,-,CATSDPTRTPYTGELFF,TGTGCCACCAGTGACCCCACCCGGACACCATACACCGGGGAGCTGTTTTTT
TRBV28,17,TRBJ2-4,TRBD2,-,CASSFKSSGYPKNIQYF,TGTGCCAGCAGTTTTAAGTCTAGCGGGTATCCCAAAAACATTCAGTACTTC